The T cell receptor (beta chain) under discussion was sequenced for a study of T cell repertoires in cytomegalovirus infection (dated by TCRdb to between 2018 and 2020). About the study as a whole: The peptide stimulations were aimed at well-studied HLA-B-restricted epitopes as well as recently identified HLA-C-restricted CMV epitopes, whose presentation resists viral immunomodulation. Because public TCR beta signatures pointed to carriage of CMV infection together with the matching HLA type, the HLA type of each donor mattered for the analysis.

The study at large found these results: The ex vivo response was dominated by HLA-C-restricted CMV-specific TCR beta clonotypes, which also provided the single most frequent clonotype in two of eight donors. In both this cohort and an independent roughly 400-donor cohort, the cumulative frequency of public TCR beta family members distinguished carriers of CMV infection plus the relevant HLA type.

From cysteine to phenylalanine, the CDR3 is 14 amino acids long. The read is trimmed to its CDR3 DNA, 42 bases read in frame from base 1. CDR1 and CDR2, per the germline V gene (reference sequence), are SGHKS and YYEKEE. Trimming accounts for 1 base at V and 8 bases at J, while the number of junction bases matched to no gene is 7. The sample's treatment or condition label is to be understood as: in vitro stimulation with specific CMV peptide epitopes to enrich CMV-specific T cells. For this clonotype: Its antigen remains undetermined. No base quality values were provided; no much bigger clone lies one nucleotide off.

TCRdb lists the instrument as Illumina HiSeq 1500. Using fastp trimming at Q25 and MiXCR clonotype assembly, TCRdb reanalyzed the public sequencing data and kept in-frame beta chains. Rows matching on CDR3 protein sequence are summarized as one entry with the most common DNA and genes. The sample table holds about 890,000 distinct CDR3 sequences, of which roughly 30% were seen once. The top ten clones comprise roughly an eighth of the sample. The sequencing here drew on cultured CD8+ T cells from PBMCs, taken from culture after CMV antigen stimulation. The origin of this receptor is a human donor in good health (CMV status not recorded). Some clones in this sample may be carry-over from other donors' samples. This receptor chain uses TRBV5-5 and TRBJ1-1, with 8 bases matching TRBD1. The DNA sequence is as follows: TGTGCCAGCAGCTTGCCCGGACAGGGACCAGAAGCTTTCTTT. It translates to CASSLPGQGPEAFF.